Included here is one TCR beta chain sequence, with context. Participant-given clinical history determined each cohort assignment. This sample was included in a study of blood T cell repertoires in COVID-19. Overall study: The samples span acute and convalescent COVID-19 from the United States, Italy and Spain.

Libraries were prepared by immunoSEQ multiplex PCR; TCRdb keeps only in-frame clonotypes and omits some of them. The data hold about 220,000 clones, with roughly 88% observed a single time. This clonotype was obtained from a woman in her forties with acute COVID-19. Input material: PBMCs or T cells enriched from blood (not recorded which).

The CDR3 bases are TGTGCCAGCACCCTGGGACTAGCGTTCTACGAGCAGTACTTC. The encoded protein is CASTLGLAFYEQYF. The V and J genes are TRBV7-2 and TRBJ2-7; 10 bases map to TRBD2. The length of the CDR3 is 14 residues. J lost 3 bases, V lost 7 bases, and 6 bases had no gene match. Germline V gene data show CDR1 as SGHTA and CDR2 as FQGNSA.